The T cell receptor (beta chain) described here comes from a study of radiotherapy plus CTLA-4 blockade in lung cancer. Sequencing was performed with immunoSEQ multiplex PCR; in TCRdb, only in-frame clones are kept and a portion is missing. The sample holds just over 35,000 clones, 85% seen once. J gave up 8 bases and V 0 bases, and 6 bases lay outside the gene matches. The CDR3 consists of 14 residues. Per the germline V gene, CDR1 is SGHRS and CDR2 is YFSETQ. V is TRBV5-1 and J is TRBJ1-2, with 8 bases lining up with TRBD1. The source material was peripheral blood, sampled from a patient treated with radiotherapy plus ipilimumab. The TCR sequence derives from a human donor with non-small cell lung cancer who had stable disease on radiotherapy plus ipilimumab. CDR3 DNA sequence: TGCGCCAGCAGCTTGGGGCAGGGGGCGAGAGGCTACACCTTC. It specifies CASSLGQGARGYTF.